This TCR beta chain was found in a study of blood T cell repertoires in COVID-19. Looking at the study overall: Nucleic acid was either cDNA or gDNA, and it came from T cells, B-cell-depleted T cells, or PBMCs.

Profiling relied on immunoSEQ multiplex PCR, and the TCRdb table lists in-frame clones only, not all of them. The top ten clones hold about 4.6% of a sample with about 210,000 clones, 65% to 90% of them seen once. With V trimmed by 2 bases and J by 3 bases, 2 bases remained unmatched. Germline-derived CDR1 and CDR2 are LGHDT and YNNKEL (reference sequence). The CDR3 totals 15 residues. Living in roughly 23 US areas, the participants were between about 18 and 95 years of age. The study assigned cohorts using participant-reported clinical history. This clonotype was obtained from a woman in her twenties or thirties who had been exposed to COVID-19. Material for sequencing was PBMCs or T cells enriched from blood (not recorded which). This sequence joins TRBV3-1 (or the pseudogene TRBV3-2) and TRBJ2-2; 8 bases align to TRBD1. The CDR3 bases are TGTGCCAGCAGCCAACAGGGGGCGGACACCGGGGAGCTGTTTTTT. It translates to CASSQQGADTGELFF.